This T cell receptor beta chain derives from a study of cytomegalovirus exposure and HLA in healthy donors. Study outcomes and limitations: Among TCR beta chains, those listed as cytomegalovirus-associated numbered under 200. Three chains linked to CMV were shown in vitro to be specific for CMV antigens.

Data came from immunoSEQ multiplex PCR; TCRdb stores just in-frame clones and leaves some out. The data show more than 85,000 clones, 88% seen once. Comment on this clone: Its antigen remains unknown.

This CDR3 is built from 14 residues. Looked up from germline, CDR1 is SGHRS and CDR2 is YFSETQ. The ends were cut back, 0 bases at V and 0 bases at J, with 6 bases in the middle. Sequencing was done on a sample of PBMCs. The chain carries TRBV5-1 and TRBJ1-1; D uncertain. This sequence originates from a woman aged 30 to 39 in good health and CMV-seropositive. In DNA, the CDR3 is TGCGCCAGCAGCTTGGAGCAATTGAACACTGAAGCTTTCTTT. It translates to CASSLEQLNTEAFF.